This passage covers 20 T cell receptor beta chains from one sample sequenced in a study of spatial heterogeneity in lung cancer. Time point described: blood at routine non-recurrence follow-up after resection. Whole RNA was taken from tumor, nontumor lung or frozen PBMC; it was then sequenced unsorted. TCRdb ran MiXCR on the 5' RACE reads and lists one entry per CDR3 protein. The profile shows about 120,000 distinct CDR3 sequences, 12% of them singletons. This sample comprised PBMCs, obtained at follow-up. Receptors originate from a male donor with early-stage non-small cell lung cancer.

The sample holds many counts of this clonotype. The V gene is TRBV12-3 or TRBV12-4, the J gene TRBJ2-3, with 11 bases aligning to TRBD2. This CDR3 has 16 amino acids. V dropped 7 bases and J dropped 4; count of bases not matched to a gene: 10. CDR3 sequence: CASTLGSGGAADTQYF. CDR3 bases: TGTGCCAGCACCCTCGGTAGCGGGGGGGCCGCAGATACGCAGTATTTT.

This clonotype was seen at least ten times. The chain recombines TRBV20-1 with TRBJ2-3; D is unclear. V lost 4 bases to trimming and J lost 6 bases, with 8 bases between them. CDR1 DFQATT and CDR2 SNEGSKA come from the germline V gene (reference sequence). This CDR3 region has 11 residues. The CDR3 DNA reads TGCAGTGCTAATTTCGGGGATACGCAGTATTTT. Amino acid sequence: CSANFGDTQYF.

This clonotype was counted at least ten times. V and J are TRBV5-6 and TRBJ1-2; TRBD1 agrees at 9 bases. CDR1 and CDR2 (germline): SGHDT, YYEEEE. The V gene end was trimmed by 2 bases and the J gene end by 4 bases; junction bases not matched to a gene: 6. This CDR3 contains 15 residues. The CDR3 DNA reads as TGTGCCAGCAGCTTATCCGGGACAGGGCCCTATGGCTACACCTTC. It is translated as CASSLSGTGPYGYTF.

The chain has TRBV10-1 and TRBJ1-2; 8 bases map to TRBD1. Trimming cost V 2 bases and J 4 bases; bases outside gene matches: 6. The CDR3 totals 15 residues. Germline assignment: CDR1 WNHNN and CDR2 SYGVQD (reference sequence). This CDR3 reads CASSEPTGGAYGYTF. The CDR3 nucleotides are TGCGCCAGCAGTGAGCCTACAGGGGGGGCCTATGGCTACACCTTC.

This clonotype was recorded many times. In DNA form, the CDR3 reads TGTGCCAGCAGTCCCGGGACGCCCTACGAGCAGTACTTC. Its translation: CASSPGTPYEQYF. The V gene is TRBV28, the J gene TRBJ2-7; D possibly uses TRBD1 or TRBD2 (5 bases each). CDR1 is MDHEN and CDR2 is SYDVKM in the germline V gene. Between the trimmed V and J ends, which lost 5 bases and 2 bases, there was a span of 10 bases. CDR3 size: 13 residues.

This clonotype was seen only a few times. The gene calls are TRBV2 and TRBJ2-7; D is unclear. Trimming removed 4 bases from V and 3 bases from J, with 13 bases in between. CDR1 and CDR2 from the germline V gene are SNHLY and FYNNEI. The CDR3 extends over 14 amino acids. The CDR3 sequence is CASSGGSVYYEQYF. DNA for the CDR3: TGTGCCAGCAGTGGAGGATCGGTTTACTACGAGCAGTACTTC. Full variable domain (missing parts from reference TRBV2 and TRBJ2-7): EPEVTQTPSHQVTQMGQEVILRCVPISNHLYFYWYRQILGQKVEFLVSFYNNEISEKSEIFDDQFSVERPDGSNFTLKIRSTKLEDSAMYFCASSGGSVYYEQYFGPGTRLTVT.

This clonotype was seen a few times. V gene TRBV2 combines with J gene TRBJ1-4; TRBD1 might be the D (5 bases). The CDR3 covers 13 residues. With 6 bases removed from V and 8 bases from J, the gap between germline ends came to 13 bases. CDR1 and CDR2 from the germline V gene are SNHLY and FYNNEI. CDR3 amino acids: CASSYQGREKLFF. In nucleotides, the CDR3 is TGTGCCAGCAGCTATCAGGGAAGGGAAAAACTGTTTTTT.

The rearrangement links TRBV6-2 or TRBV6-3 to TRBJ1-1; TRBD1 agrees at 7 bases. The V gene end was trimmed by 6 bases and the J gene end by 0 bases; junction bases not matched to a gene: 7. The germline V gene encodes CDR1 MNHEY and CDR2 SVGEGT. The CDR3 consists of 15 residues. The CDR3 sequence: CASRSRQGMNTEAFF. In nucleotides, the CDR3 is TGTGCCAGCAGGTCCAGACAGGGAATGAACACTGAAGCTTTCTTT.

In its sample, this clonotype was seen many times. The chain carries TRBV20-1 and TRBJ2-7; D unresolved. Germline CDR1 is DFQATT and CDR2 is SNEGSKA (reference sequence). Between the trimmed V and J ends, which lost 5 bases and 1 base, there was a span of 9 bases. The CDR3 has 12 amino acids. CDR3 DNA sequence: TGCAGTGCTGCGCCGGCGTCCTACGAGCAGTACTTC. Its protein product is CSAAPASYEQYF.

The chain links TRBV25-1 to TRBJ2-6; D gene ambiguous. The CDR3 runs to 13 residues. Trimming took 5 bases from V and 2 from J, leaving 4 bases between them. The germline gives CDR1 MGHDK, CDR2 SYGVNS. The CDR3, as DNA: TGTGCCAGCAGTCAAACTGGGGCCAACGTCCTGACTTTC. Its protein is CASSQTGANVLTF. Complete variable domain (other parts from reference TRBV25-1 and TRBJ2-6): EADIYQTPRYLVIGTGKKITLECSQTMGHDKMYWYQQDPGMELHLIHYSYGVNSTEKGDLSSESTVSRIRTEHFPLTLESARPSHTSQYLCASSQTGANVLTFGAGSRLTVL.

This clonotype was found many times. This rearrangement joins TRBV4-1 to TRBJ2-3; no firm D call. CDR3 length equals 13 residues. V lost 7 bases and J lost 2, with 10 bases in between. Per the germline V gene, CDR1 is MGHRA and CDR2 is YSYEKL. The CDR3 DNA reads TGCGCCAGCACCCGACAAGCCACAGATACGCAGTATTTT. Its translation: CASTRQATDTQYF.

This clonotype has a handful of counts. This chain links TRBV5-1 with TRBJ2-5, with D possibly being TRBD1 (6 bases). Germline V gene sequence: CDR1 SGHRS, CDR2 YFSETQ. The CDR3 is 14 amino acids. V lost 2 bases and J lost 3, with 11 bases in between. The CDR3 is CASSFSGTKETQYF. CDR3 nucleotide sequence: TGCGCCAGCAGCTTTTCCGGGACAAAAGAGACCCAGTACTTC.

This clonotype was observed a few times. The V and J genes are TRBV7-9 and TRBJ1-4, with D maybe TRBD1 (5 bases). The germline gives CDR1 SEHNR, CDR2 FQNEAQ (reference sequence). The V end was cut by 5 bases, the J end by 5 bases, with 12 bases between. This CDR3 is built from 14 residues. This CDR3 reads CASSIGTGNEKLFF. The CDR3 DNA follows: TGTGCCAGCAGCATCGGGACGGGAAATGAAAAACTGTTTTTT.

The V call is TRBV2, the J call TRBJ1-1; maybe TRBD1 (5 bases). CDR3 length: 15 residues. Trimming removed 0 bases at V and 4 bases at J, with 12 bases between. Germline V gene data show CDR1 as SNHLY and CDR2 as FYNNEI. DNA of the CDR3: TGTGCCAGCAGTGAAGCGCTTAGGAGGGGCACTGAAGCTTTCTTT. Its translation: CASSEALRRGTEAFF.

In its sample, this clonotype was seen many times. CDR3 region: CARRTGDYEQYF. DNA for the CDR3: TGTGCCAGAAGGACAGGGGACTACGAGCAGTACTTC. This chain uses TRBV6-4 with TRBJ2-7; 9 bases align to TRBD1. Per the germline V gene, CDR1 is MRHNA and CDR2 is SNTAGT. Germline trimming cut 9 bases from V and 3 bases from J; bases unmatched to any gene: 3. This CDR3 is 12 amino acids long.

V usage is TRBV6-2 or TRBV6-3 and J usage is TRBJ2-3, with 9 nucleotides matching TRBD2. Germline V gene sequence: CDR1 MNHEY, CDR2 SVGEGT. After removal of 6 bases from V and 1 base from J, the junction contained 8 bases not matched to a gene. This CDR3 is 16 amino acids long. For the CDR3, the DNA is TGTGCCAGCAGAGGAAGCGGGGGGTCCCGCACAGATACGCAGTATTTT. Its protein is CASRGSGGSRTDTQYF.

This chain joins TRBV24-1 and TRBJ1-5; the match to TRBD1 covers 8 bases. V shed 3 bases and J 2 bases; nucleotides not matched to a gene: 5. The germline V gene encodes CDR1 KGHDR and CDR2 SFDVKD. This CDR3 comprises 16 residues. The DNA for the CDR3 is TGTGCCACCAGTGATACAGGACAGGGCCGCAATCAGCCCCAGCATTTT. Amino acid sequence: CATSDTGQGRNQPQHF.

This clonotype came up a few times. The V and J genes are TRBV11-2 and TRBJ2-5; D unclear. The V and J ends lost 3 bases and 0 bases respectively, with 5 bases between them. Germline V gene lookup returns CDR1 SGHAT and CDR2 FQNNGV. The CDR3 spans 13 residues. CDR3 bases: TGTGCCAGCAGCTTCGGATACCAAGAGACCCAGTACTTC. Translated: CASSFGYQETQYF.

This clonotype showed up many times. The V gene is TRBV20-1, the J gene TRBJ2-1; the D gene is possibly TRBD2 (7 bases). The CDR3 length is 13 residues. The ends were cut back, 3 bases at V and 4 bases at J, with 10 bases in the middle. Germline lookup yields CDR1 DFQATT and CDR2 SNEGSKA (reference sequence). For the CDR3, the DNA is TGCAGTGCTAGCGGGGGGCAATACAATGAGCAGTTCTTC. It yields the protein CSASGGQYNEQFF.

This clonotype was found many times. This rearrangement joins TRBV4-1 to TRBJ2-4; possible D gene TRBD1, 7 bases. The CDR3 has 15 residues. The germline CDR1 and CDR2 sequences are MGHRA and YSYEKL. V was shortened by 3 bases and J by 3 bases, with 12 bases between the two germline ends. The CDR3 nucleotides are TGCGCCAGCAGCCAGGCGGGACAGAGCAAAAACATTCAGTACTTC. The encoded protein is CASSQAGQSKNIQYF.